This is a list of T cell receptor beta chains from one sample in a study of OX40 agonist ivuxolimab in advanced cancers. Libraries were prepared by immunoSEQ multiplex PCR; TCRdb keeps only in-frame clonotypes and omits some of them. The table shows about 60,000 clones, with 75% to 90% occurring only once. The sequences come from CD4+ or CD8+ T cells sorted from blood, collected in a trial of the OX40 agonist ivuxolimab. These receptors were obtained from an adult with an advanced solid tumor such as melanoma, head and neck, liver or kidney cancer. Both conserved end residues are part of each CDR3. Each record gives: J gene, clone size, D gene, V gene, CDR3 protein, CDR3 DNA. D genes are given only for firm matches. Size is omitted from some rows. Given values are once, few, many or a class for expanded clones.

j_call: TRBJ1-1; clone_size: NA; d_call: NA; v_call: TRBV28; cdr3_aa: CASSRDPARVNTEAFF; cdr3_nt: TGTGCCAGCAGTCGCGACCCAGCAAGGGTGAACACTGAAGCTTTCTTT
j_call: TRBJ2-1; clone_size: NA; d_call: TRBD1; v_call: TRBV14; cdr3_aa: CASSQGGQGVTNEQFF; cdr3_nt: TGTGCCAGCAGCCAGGGTGGACAGGGGGTTACTAATGAGCAGTTCTTC
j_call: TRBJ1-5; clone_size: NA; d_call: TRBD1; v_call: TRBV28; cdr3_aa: CASSSGQSRQPQHF; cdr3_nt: TGTGCCAGCAGTTCGGGACAGTCAAGGCAGCCCCAGCATTTT
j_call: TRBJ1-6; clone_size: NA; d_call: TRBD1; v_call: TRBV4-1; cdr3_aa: CASSQFEVGQGVELYNSPLHF; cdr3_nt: TGCGCCAGCAGCCAATTCGAAGTGGGACAGGGGGTCGAACTATATAATTCACCCCTCCACTTT
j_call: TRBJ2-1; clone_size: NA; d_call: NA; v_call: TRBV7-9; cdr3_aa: CASSLVVGDNEQFF; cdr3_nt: TGTGCCAGCAGCTTAGTCGTCGGGGACAATGAGCAGTTCTTC
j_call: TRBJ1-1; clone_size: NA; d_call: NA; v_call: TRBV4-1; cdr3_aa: CASSAPTVGTEAFF; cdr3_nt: TGCGCCAGCAGCGCTCCAACGGTAGGCACTGAAGCTTTCTTT
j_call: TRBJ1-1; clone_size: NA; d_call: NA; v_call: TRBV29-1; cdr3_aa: CSVGYMNTEAFF; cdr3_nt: TGCAGCGTTGGGTATATGAACACTGAAGCTTTCTTT
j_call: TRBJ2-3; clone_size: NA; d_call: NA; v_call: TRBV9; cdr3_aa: CASSVADSGGADTQYF; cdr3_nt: TGTGCCAGCAGCGTCGCCGACTCGGGGGGCGCAGATACGCAGTATTTT
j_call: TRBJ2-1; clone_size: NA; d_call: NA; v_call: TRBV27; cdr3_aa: CASRLSFRAAEQFF; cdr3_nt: TGTGCCAGCAGACTCTCGTTCCGGGCCGCTGAGCAGTTCTTC
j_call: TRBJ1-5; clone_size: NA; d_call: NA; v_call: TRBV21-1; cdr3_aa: CASSSGTASNQPQHF; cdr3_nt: TGTGCCAGCAGCAGCGGGACAGCTAGCAATCAGCCCCAGCATTTT
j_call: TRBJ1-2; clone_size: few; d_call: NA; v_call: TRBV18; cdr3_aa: CASSPTRGADGYTF; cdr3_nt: TGTGCCAGCTCACCCACCCGGGGGGCAGATGGCTACACCTTC
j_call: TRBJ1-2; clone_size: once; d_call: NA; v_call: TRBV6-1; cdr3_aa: CASSEKGGGGTNGYTF; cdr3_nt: TGTGCCAGCAGTGAAAAGGGTGGGGGAGGGACAAATGGCTACACCTTC
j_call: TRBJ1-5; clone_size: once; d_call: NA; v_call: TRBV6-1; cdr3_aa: CASSGIRVDQPQHF; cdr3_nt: TGTGCCAGCAGTGGGATCAGGGTGGACCAGCCCCAGCATTTT
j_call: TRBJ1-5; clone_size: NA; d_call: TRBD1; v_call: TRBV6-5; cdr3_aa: CASSAMGQGFQPQHF; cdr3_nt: TGTGCCAGCAGCGCAATGGGACAGGGGTTTCAGCCCCAGCATTTT
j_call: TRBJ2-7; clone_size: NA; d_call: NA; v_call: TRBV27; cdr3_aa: CASSFDADSYEQYF; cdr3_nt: TGTGCCAGCAGTTTTGACGCAGATTCCTACGAGCAGTACTTC
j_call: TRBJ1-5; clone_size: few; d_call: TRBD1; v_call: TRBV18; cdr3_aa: CASSPGTGGNQPQHF; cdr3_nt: TGTGCCAGCTCACCGGGGACAGGGGGCAATCAGCCCCAGCATTTT
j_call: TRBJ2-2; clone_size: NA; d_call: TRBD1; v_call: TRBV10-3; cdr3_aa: CAIQGARDTGELFF; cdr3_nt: TGTGCCATCCAGGGGGCGCGGGACACCGGGGAGCTGTTTTTT
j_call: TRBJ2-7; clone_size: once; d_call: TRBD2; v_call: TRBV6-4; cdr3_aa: CASSELAGPYEQYF; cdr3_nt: TGTGCCAGCAGTGAACTAGCGGGCCCTTACGAGCAGTACTTC
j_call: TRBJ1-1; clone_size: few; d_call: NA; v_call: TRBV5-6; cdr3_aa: CASSSKMGADTEAFF; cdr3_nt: TGTGCCAGCAGCTCCAAAATGGGCGCGGACACTGAAGCTTTCTTT
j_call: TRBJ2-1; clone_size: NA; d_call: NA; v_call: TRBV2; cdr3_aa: CASSELSGEQFF; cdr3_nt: TGTGCCAGCAGTGAACTTAGTGGGGAGCAGTTCTTC
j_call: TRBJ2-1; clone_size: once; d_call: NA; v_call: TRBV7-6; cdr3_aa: CASSLAGRDEQFF; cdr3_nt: TGTGCCAGCAGCTTAGCGGGTAGGGATGAGCAGTTCTTC
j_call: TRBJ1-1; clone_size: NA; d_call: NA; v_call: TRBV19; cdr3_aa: CASSISAGSWGTEAFF; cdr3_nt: TGTGCCAGTAGTATTAGCGCTGGATCTTGGGGCACTGAAGCTTTCTTT
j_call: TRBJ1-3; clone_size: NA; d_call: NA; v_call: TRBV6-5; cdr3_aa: CASSLVASSGNTIYF; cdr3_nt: TGTGCCAGCAGTCTCGTCGCCAGCTCTGGAAACACCATATATTTT
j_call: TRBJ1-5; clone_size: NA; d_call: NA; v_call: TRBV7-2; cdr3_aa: CASSLGSLGNQPQHF; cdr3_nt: TGTGCCAGCAGCTTAGGGTCCCTGGGCAATCAGCCCCAGCATTTT
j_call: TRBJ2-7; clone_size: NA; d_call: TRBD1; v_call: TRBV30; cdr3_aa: CAWSTGTGNYEQYF; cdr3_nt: TGTGCCTGGTCCACCGGGACAGGGAACTACGAGCAGTACTTC
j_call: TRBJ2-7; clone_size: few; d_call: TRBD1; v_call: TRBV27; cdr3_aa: CASSSAYRGQSSYEQYF; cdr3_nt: TGTGCCAGCAGTTCGGCATACAGGGGCCAGAGCTCCTACGAGCAGTACTTC
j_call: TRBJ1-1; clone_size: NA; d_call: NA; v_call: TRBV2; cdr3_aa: CASSLREMNTEAFF; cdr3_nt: TGTGCCAGCAGTCTCAGGGAAATGAACACTGAAGCTTTCTTT